The entry below gives a single TCR beta chain sequence along with its context. This entry is derived from a study of shared clonotypes between healthy human individuals. Germline V lookup: CDR1 SEHNR, CDR2 FQNEAQ (reference sequence). V was clipped by 5 bases and J by 0 bases, with 19 bases between them. The CDR3 runs to 17 residues. Some clones are missing from TCRdb's copy, which holds only in-frame ones; the method was immunoSEQ multiplex PCR. The sample shows 730,000 or so clones, 72% of them seen only once. The sequence came from a woman in her 30s in good health. The chain joins TRBV7-9 to TRBJ1-1; perhaps TRBD1 as D (6 bases). The sample comprised memory CD4+ T cells sorted from blood. As for subset: CD45RA-negative fraction. The CDR3: CASSRGGTTYLNTEAFF. The CDR3 DNA sequence: TGTGCCAGCAGCCGCGGCGGGACAACCTACTTGAACACTGAAGCTTTCTTT.